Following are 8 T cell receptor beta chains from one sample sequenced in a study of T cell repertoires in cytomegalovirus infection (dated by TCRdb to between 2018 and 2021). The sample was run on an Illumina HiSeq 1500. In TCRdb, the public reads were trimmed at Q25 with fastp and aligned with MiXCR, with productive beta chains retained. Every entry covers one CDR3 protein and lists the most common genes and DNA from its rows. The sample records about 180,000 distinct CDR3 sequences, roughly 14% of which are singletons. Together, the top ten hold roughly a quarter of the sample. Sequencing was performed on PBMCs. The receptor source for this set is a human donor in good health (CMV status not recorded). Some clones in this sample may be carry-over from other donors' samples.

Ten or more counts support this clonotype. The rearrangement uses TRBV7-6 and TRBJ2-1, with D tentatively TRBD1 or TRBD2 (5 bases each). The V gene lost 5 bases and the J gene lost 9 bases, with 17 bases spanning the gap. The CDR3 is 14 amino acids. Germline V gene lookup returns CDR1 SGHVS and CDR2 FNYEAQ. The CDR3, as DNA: TGTGCCAGCAGCAATCAAGGGACGTTCGGTGAGCAGTTCTTC. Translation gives CASSNQGTFGEQFF.

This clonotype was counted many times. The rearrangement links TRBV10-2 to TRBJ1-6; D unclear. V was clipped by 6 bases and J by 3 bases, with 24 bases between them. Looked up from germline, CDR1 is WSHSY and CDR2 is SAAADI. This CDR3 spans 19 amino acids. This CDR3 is CASSLNSYSVGDYNSPLHF. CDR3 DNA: TGCGCCAGCAGCCTTAATTCTTACAGCGTCGGAGACTATAATTCACCCCTCCACTTT.

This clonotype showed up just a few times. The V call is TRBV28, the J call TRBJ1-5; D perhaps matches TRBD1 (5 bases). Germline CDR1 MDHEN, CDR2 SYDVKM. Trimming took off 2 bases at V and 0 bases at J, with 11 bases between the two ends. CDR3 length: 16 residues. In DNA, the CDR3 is TGTGCCAGCAGTTTAGTAGAGGGACCTAGCAATCAGCCCCAGCATTTT. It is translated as CASSLVEGPSNQPQHF. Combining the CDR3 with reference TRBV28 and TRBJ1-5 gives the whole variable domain DVKVTQSSRYLVKRTGEKVFLECVQDMDHENMFWYRQDPGLGLRLIYFSYDVKMKEKGDIPEGYSVSREKKERFSLILESASTNQTSMYLCASSLVEGPSNQPQHFGDGTRLSIL.

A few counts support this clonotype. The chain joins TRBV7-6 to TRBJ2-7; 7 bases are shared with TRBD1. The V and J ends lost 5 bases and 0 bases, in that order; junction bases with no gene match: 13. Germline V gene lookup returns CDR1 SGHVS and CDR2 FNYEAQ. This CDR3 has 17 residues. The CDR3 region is CASSQGDPRMVSYEQYF. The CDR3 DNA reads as TGTGCCAGCAGCCAGGGGGACCCGAGGATGGTCTCCTACGAGCAGTACTTC.

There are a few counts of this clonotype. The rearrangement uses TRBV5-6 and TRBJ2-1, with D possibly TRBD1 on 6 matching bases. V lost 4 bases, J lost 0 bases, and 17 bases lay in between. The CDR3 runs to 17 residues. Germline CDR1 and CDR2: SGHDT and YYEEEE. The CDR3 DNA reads TGTGCCAGCAGCCCGGAGGCACAGGGCCTCTCCTACAATGAGCAGTTCTTC. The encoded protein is CASSPEAQGLSYNEQFF.

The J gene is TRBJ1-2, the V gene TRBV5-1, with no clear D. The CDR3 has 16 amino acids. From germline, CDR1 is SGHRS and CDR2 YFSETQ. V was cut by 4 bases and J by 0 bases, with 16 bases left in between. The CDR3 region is CASSPRVDPANYGYTF. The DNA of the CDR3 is TGCGCCAGCAGCCCAAGAGTCGACCCAGCTAACTATGGCTACACCTTC.

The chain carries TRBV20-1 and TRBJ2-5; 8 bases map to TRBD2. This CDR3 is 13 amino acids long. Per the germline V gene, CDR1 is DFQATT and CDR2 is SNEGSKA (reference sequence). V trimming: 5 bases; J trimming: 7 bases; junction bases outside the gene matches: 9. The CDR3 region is CSAPGTRGGTQYF. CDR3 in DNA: TGCAGTGCTCCTGGGACTAGAGGTGGGACCCAGTACTTC.

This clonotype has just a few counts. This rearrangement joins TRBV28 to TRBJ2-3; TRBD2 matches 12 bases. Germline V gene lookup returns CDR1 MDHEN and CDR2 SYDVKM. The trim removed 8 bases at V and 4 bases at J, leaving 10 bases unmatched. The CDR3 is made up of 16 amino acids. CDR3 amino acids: CASGPTTSGSSDTQYF. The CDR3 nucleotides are TGTGCCAGCGGCCCGACGACTAGCGGGAGCTCAGATACGCAGTATTTT.